The next 13 T cell receptor beta chains were all read from a single sample in a study of cytomegalovirus exposure and HLA in healthy donors. The PCR made use of 60 Vbeta and 13 Jbeta primers. Some clones are missing from TCRdb's copy, which holds only in-frame ones; the method was immunoSEQ multiplex PCR. The top ten hold roughly 0.6% of the sample, which has under 250,000 clones, less than 85% seen once. Sequencing was performed on PBMCs. The receptors were gathered from a man between 18 and 29 years old in good health and CMV-seronegative.

The chain carries TRBV19 and TRBJ2-7, with TRBD1 matching 8 bases. Germline CDR1 is LNHDA and CDR2 is SQIVND (reference sequence). The CDR3 loop spans 15 amino acids. Trimming removed 6 bases from V and 2 bases from J; junction bases left unmatched: 9. The DNA of the CDR3 is TGTGCCAGTAGCTTAGGGACAGGAAATCCCTACGAGCAGTACTTC. Protein: CASSLGTGNPYEQYF.

V is TRBV28 and J is TRBJ2-7; TRBD1 matches 7 bases. CDR3 length: 12 amino acids. V shed 3 bases and J 6 bases; nucleotides not matched to a gene: 2. Germline V gene sequence: CDR1 MDHEN, CDR2 SYDVKM. CDR3 nucleotides: TGTGCCAGCAGTTTTGCAGGGGGCGAGCAGTACTTC. Residues: CASSFAGGEQYF.

This clone was counted only a few times. The V call is TRBV10-3, the J call TRBJ2-3; D remains ambiguous. Trimming took 10 bases from V and 4 from J, leaving 6 bases between them. The V gene's germline CDR1 is ENHRY and CDR2 SYGVKD. The CDR3 loop spans 10 amino acids. This chain's CDR3 is CATTADTQYF. DNA of the CDR3: TGTGCCACCACTGCAGATACGCAGTATTTT.

The gene calls are TRBV2 and TRBJ2-7; the D gene is possibly TRBD1 (6 bases). V lost 6 bases, J lost 3 bases, and 9 bases lay in between. Germline CDR1 is SNHLY and CDR2 is FYNNEI. This CDR3 region has 12 residues. The CDR3 loop is CASSYRVYEQYF. In DNA form, the CDR3 reads TGTGCCAGCAGCTACAGGGTCTACGAGCAGTACTTC.

The chain employs TRBV2 and TRBJ1-5; D perhaps matches TRBD1 (5 bases). CDR3 size: 14 residues. Germline values: CDR1 SNHLY, CDR2 FYNNEI. V lost 6 bases, J lost 5 bases, and 14 bases lay in between. CDR3 sequence: CASSGGTEYQPQHF. In DNA form, the CDR3 reads TGTGCCAGCAGCGGGGGGACGGAGTATCAGCCCCAGCATTTT.

CDR3 DNA sequence: TGTGCCTCACTAGCCTCCACAGATACGCAGTATTTT. This gives the protein CASLASTDTQYF. The chain combines TRBV30 with TRBJ2-3, with D maybe TRBD2 (6 bases). This CDR3 is 12 amino acids long. The germline V and J ends were trimmed by 7 bases and 2 bases, with 10 bases remaining between them. From germline, CDR1 is GTSNPN and CDR2 SVGIG (reference sequence).

The chain uses TRBV6-1 and TRBJ2-3; 11 bases agree with TRBD1. V lost 6 bases to trimming and J lost 5 bases; unmatched junction nucleotides: 7. This CDR3 spans 15 amino acids. The V gene's germline CDR1 is MNHNS and CDR2 SASEGT. CDR3 protein: CASRGGQGAGDTQYF. The DNA of the CDR3 is TGTGCCAGCAGGGGAGGACAGGGGGCTGGAGATACGCAGTATTTT.

This clone has more than one count but fewer than ten. Other DNA sequences from this sample encode an identical CDR3 as well. The chain links TRBV28 to TRBJ1-4; 8 bases match TRBD1. Germline V gene lookup returns CDR1 MDHEN and CDR2 SYDVKM. Unmatched junction bases numbered 8, after V lost 3 bases and J lost 5 bases. The CDR3 totals 16 residues. This CDR3 is CASSFRLGQGNEKLFF. As DNA, the CDR3 is TGTGCCAGCAGTTTCCGCCTCGGACAGGGAAATGAAAAACTGTTTTTT.

This clone was recorded a few times. The V and J genes are TRBV9 and TRBJ2-7; D is ambiguous. V lost 3 bases and J lost 3, with 16 bases in between. The CDR3 has 15 residues. The germline V gene encodes CDR1 SGDLS and CDR2 YYNGEE. The DNA of the CDR3 is TGTGCCAGCAGCGCCCCCAGGATTAACATCTACGAGCAGTACTTC. Translating gives CASSAPRINIYEQYF.

J is TRBJ2-7 and V is TRBV10-2; 12 bases line up with TRBD2. V dropped 5 bases and J dropped 3; count of bases not matched to a gene: 5. CDR3 length: 15 amino acids. The V gene's germline CDR1 is WSHSY and CDR2 SAAADI. For the CDR3, the DNA is TGCGCCAGCAGTCCCACTAGCGGGGGGCACTACGAGCAGTACTTC. Translated, it gives CASSPTSGGHYEQYF.

The chain has TRBV2 and TRBJ1-4; TRBD1 matches 9 bases. CDR3 length: 16 amino acids. V lost 7 bases and J lost 7; bases outside the gene matches: 13. The germline CDR1 and CDR2 sequences are SNHLY and FYNNEI. CDR3 nucleotide sequence: TGTGCCAGCACCCATCAACCGGGACAGGGTTGTGAAAAACTGTTTTTT. Protein product: CASTHQPGQGCEKLFF.

The chain carries TRBV28 and TRBJ1-4; 7 nucleotides agree with TRBD1. CDR1 is MDHEN and CDR2 is SYDVKM in the germline V gene. The CDR3 loop spans 13 amino acids. The V gene end was trimmed by 10 bases and the J gene end by 3 bases; junction bases not matched to a gene: 5. The DNA for the CDR3 is TGTGCCACCCTCGGGACAGCTAATGAAAAACTGTTTTTT. Its protein is CATLGTANEKLFF.

The V gene is TRBV7-3, the J gene TRBJ2-2, with a tentative D call TRBD2 (6 bases). This CDR3 has 14 amino acids. V was pared by 5 bases and J by 5 bases, with 12 bases between. Germline V CDR1 and CDR2: SGHTA, FQGTGA. The CDR3 spells CASSQSSGTGELFF. CDR3 sequence (DNA): TGTGCCAGCAGCCAAAGTAGCGGTACCGGGGAGCTGTTTTTT. Full variable domain (outside the CDR3, taken from reference TRBV7-3 and TRBJ2-2): GAGVSQTPSNKVTEKGKYVELRCDPISGHTALYWYRQSLGQGPEFLIYFQGTGAADDSGLPNDRFFAVRPEGSVSTLKIQRTERGDSAVYLCASSQSSGTGELFFGEGSRLTVL.